This TCR beta chain was captured in a study of OX40 agonist ivuxolimab in advanced cancers. Overall study findings and caveats: At 0.1 to 3.0 mg/kg, CD4+ and CD8+ blood T cells expanded clonally by week 6. Averaged across samples, CD8+ T cells carried more expanded clones than CD4+ did. Expanded peripheral T-cell antigen specificity went undetermined. Among patients with partial responses at 0.1-3.0 mg/kg, clonal expansion was among the lowest.

V shed 8 bases and J shed 8 bases, with 12 bases lying between them. The length of the CDR3 is 11 residues. Germline assignment: CDR1 MDHEN and CDR2 SYDVKM. The table came from immunoSEQ multiplex PCR; TCRdb's copy has only in-frame clones and leaves some out. The table lists more than 70,000 clones, 85% to 95% of them singletons, with roughly an eighth in the top ten. Details on this clone: Its antigen is unidentified.

The chain links TRBV28 to TRBJ1-1, with unresolved D. This material consisted of CD4+ or CD8+ T cells sorted from blood, taken in a trial of the OX40 agonist ivuxolimab. This sequence was found in an adult with an advanced solid tumor such as melanoma, head and neck, liver or kidney cancer. The CDR3 protein is CASPRGGEAFF. The CDR3, as DNA: TGTGCCAGCCCTCGAGGAGGGGAAGCTTTCTTT.